This is a list of T cell receptor beta chains from one sample in a study of naive and memory T cell subsets. Using its own MiXCR run on the UMI-ligation and nested PCR reads, TCRdb lists one record per CDR3 protein. In the table there are around 140,000 distinct CDR3 sequences, under 25% of which are singletons. The sequenced sample consisted of naive CD4+ T cells from blood. These receptors came from a human donor in good health. Both conserved end residues are part of each CDR3. Fields, in order: clone size, J gene, V gene, D gene, CDR3 DNA, CDR3 protein. The D gene is left open where the match is weak. Only some rows state a clone size, as once, few, many or a class for expanded clones.

clone_size: many
j_call: TRBJ2-1
v_call: TRBV12-5
d_call: TRBD2
cdr3_nt: TGTGCTAGTGTCCACCTCCTACTAGCGGGAAGCTTCTTC
cdr3_aa: CASVHLLLAGSFF

clone_size: -
j_call: TRBJ2-1
v_call: TRBV6-2/TRBV6-3
d_call: -
cdr3_nt: TGTGCCAGCAGCCCACGCCGCTGGAGGGAGGGCCGCAGGGGTGAGCAGTTCTTC
cdr3_aa: CASSPRRWREGRRGEQFF

clone_size: -
j_call: TRBJ1-2
v_call: TRBV29-1
d_call: -
cdr3_nt: TGCAGCGTGGTCGAGGGGTTACGTGGCTACACCTTC
cdr3_aa: CSVVEGLRGYTF

clone_size: -
j_call: TRBJ2-2
v_call: TRBV18
d_call: TRBD1
cdr3_nt: TGTGCCAGCTCACCAAGGAACCCGGACAGGTTTCCCGGGGAGCTGTTTTTT
cdr3_aa: CASSPRNPDRFPGELFF

clone_size: -
j_call: TRBJ1-2
v_call: TRBV25-1
d_call: -
cdr3_nt: TGTGCCAGCACTTTGACAGGCTATGGCTACACCTTC
cdr3_aa: CASTLTGYGYTF

clone_size: few
j_call: TRBJ2-3
v_call: TRBV5-1
d_call: -
cdr3_nt: TGCGCCAGCAGTTTGCCGGGACCGGGAGATACGCAGTATTTT
cdr3_aa: CASSLPGPGDTQYF

clone_size: -
j_call: TRBJ2-7
v_call: TRBV4-1
d_call: TRBD2
cdr3_nt: TGCGCCAGCAGCCAGCCGGGAGGGCCGAACTACGAGCAGTACTTC
cdr3_aa: CASSQPGGPNYEQYF

clone_size: -
j_call: TRBJ2-1
v_call: TRBV5-1
d_call: TRBD2
cdr3_nt: TGCGCCAGCAGCTCCGGGACTAGCGCTTCCAATGAGCAGTTCTTC
cdr3_aa: CASSSGTSASNEQFF

clone_size: -
j_call: TRBJ1-5
v_call: TRBV27
d_call: TRBD1
cdr3_nt: TGTGCCAGCAGGGACTCGACAGGGTCCAATCAGCCCCAGCATTTT
cdr3_aa: CASRDSTGSNQPQHF

clone_size: -
j_call: TRBJ1-2
v_call: TRBV5-1
d_call: -
cdr3_nt: TGCGCCAGCAGCTTGAGGGATTTCTATGGCTACACCTTC
cdr3_aa: CASSLRDFYGYTF

clone_size: -
j_call: TRBJ2-1
v_call: TRBV5-1
d_call: -
cdr3_nt: TGCGCCAGCAGCTTAGAGCAGGGCAATGAGCAGTTCTTC
cdr3_aa: CASSLEQGNEQFF

clone_size: -
j_call: TRBJ1-6
v_call: TRBV7-3
d_call: -
cdr3_nt: TGTGCCAGCAGCTCTGGACAAGATTATAATTCACCCCTCCACTTT
cdr3_aa: CASSSGQDYNSPLHF

clone_size: -
j_call: TRBJ1-2
v_call: TRBV7-2
d_call: -
cdr3_nt: TGTGCCAGCAGCTTTGACGACCTCTATGGCTACACCTTC
cdr3_aa: CASSFDDLYGYTF

clone_size: -
j_call: TRBJ2-1
v_call: TRBV5-1
d_call: TRBD2
cdr3_nt: TGCGCCAGCAGCTTGACTAGCGGGACGATGAGCTCCTACAATGAGCAGTTCTTC
cdr3_aa: CASSLTSGTMSSYNEQFF

clone_size: many
j_call: TRBJ2-7
v_call: TRBV18
d_call: TRBD2
cdr3_nt: TGTGCCAGCAAACTAGCGGGAAGCTCCTACGAGCAGTACTTC
cdr3_aa: CASKLAGSSYEQYF

clone_size: few
j_call: TRBJ2-5
v_call: TRBV20-1
d_call: -
cdr3_nt: TGCAGTGCTAAGCCCAGACTAAATCAAGAGACCCAGTACTTC
cdr3_aa: CSAKPRLNQETQYF

clone_size: -
j_call: TRBJ2-2
v_call: TRBV18
d_call: -
cdr3_nt: TGTGCCAGCTCCCCGTCGGCAGCTTACACCGGGGAGCTGTTTTTT
cdr3_aa: CASSPSAAYTGELFF

clone_size: -
j_call: TRBJ1-2
v_call: TRBV28
d_call: TRBD1
cdr3_nt: TGTGCCAGCAGGCCGACAGGGGGGAATGGCTACACCTTC
cdr3_aa: CASRPTGGNGYTF

clone_size: few
j_call: TRBJ2-5
v_call: TRBV20-1
d_call: -
cdr3_nt: TGCAGTGCTGGACCTGAGACCCAGTACTTC
cdr3_aa: CSAGPETQYF

clone_size: few
j_call: TRBJ1-5
v_call: TRBV18
d_call: TRBD1
cdr3_nt: TGTGCCAGCTCACTGGACAGGGGGGATGGCAATCAGCCCCAGCATTTT
cdr3_aa: CASSLDRGDGNQPQHF

clone_size: few
j_call: TRBJ2-4
v_call: TRBV7-6
d_call: -
cdr3_nt: TGTGCCAGCAGCTTATACGTGGGAGCCAAAAACATTCAGTACTTC
cdr3_aa: CASSLYVGAKNIQYF

clone_size: -
j_call: TRBJ2-7
v_call: TRBV11-2
d_call: -
cdr3_nt: TGTGCCAGCAGTTATAGCGGTTCTAGAGGGCAGTACTTC
cdr3_aa: CASSYSGSRGQYF

clone_size: few
j_call: TRBJ2-7
v_call: TRBV7-8
d_call: -
cdr3_nt: TGTGCCAGCAGCTTTCAGGGCTACGAGCAGTACTTC
cdr3_aa: CASSFQGYEQYF

clone_size: -
j_call: TRBJ2-7
v_call: TRBV7-2
d_call: -
cdr3_nt: TGTGCCCTAGGGGGGGGGGAGCAGTACTTC
cdr3_aa: CALGGGEQYF

clone_size: -
j_call: TRBJ2-3
v_call: TRBV19
d_call: -
cdr3_nt: TGTGCCAGTAGTATTTTGAGACCCGGCACAGATACGCAGTATTTT
cdr3_aa: CASSILRPGTDTQYF

clone_size: -
j_call: TRBJ1-5
v_call: TRBV12-3/TRBV12-4
d_call: TRBD1
cdr3_nt: TGTGCCAGCAGGGCCGGGACAGGGGGCCAAGGTAGCAATCAGCCCCAGCATTTT
cdr3_aa: CASRAGTGGQGSNQPQHF

clone_size: -
j_call: TRBJ1-4
v_call: TRBV6-2/TRBV6-3
d_call: TRBD1
cdr3_nt: TGTGCCAGCAAGCAACAGGGGGCGCGGGAAAAACTGTTTTTT
cdr3_aa: CASKQQGAREKLFF